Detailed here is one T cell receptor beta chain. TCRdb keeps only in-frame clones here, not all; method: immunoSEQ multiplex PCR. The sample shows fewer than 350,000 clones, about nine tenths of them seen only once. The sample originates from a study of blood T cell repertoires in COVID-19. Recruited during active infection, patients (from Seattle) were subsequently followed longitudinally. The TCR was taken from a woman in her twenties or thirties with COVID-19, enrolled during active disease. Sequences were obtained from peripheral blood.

CDR3 residues: CATSSTGVGYNEQFF. As DNA, the CDR3 is TGTGCCACCTCCTCGACGGGAGTGGGATACAATGAGCAGTTCTTC. The chain recombines TRBV24-1 with TRBJ2-1; a possible D gene is TRBD2 (6 bases). The V and J ends lost 9 bases and 4 bases respectively, with 18 bases between them. This CDR3 spans 15 amino acids. Germline CDR1 KGHDR, CDR2 SFDVKD.